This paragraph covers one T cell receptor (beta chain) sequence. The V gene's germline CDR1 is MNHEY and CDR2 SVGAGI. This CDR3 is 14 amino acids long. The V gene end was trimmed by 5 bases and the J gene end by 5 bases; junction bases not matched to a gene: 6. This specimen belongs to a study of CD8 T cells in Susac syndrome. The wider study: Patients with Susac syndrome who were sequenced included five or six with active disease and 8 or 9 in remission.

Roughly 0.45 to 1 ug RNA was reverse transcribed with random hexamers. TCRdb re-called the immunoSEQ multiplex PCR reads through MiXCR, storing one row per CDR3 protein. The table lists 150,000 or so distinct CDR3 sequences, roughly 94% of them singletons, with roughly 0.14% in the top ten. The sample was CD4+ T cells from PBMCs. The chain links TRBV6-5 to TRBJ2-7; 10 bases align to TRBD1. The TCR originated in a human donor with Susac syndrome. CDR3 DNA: TGTGCCAGCAGTCCAGGACAGGGGGTACACGAGCAGTACTTC. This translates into CASSPGQGVHEQYF.